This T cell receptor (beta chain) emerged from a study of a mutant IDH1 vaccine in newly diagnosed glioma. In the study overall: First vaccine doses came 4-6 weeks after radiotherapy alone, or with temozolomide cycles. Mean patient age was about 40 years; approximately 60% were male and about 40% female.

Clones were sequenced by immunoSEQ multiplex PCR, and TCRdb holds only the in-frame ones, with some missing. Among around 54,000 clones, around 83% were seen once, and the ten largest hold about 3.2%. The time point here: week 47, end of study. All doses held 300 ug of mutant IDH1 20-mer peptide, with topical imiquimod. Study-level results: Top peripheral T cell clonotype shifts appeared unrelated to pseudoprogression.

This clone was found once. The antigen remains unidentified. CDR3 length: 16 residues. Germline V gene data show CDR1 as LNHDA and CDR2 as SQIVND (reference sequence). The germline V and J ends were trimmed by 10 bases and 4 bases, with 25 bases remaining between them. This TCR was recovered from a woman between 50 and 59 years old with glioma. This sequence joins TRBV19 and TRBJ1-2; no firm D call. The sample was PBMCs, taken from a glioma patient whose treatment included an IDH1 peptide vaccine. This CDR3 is CATQAKDVRPSYGYTF. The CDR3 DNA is TGTGCCACTCAAGCCAAGGACGTGCGGCCAAGCTATGGCTACACCTTC.